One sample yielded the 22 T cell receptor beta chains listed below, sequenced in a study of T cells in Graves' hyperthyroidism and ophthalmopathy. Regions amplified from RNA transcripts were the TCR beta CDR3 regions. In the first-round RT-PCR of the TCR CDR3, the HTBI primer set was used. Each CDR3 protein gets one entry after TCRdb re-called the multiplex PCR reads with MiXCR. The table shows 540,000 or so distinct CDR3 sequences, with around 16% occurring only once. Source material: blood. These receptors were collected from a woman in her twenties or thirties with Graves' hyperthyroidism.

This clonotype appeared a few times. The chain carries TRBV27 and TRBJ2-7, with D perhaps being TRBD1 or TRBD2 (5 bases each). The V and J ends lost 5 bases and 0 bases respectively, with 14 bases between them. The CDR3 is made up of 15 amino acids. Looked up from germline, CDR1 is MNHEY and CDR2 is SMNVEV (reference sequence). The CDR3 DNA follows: TGTGCCAGCAGTGGGGGAGTCGGCCCCTCCTACGAGCAGTACTTC. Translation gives CASSGGVGPSYEQYF.

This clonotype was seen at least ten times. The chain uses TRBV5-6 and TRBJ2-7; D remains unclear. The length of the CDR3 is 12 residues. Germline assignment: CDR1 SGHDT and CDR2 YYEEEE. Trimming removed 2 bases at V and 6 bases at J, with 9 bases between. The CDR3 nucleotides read TGTGCCAGCAGCTTCGGGTTAGGCGAGCAGTACTTC. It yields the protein CASSFGLGEQYF.

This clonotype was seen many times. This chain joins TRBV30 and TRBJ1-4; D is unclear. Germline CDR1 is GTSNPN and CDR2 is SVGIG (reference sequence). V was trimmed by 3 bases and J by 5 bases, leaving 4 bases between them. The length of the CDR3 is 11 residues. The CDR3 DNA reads TGTGCCTGGAGGTTCAATGAAAAACTGTTTTTT. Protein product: CAWRFNEKLFF.

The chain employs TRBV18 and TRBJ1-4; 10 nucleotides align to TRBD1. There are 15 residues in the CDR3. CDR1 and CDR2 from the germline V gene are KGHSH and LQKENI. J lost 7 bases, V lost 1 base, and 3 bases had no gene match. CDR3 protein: CASSPQDRGFEKLFF. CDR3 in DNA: TGTGCCAGCTCACCACAGGACAGGGGGTTTGAAAAACTGTTTTTT.

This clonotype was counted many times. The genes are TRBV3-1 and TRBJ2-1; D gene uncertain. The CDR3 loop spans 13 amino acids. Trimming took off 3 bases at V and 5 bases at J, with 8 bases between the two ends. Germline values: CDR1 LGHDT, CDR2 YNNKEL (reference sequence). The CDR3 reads CASSQLTDNEQFF. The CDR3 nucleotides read TGTGCCAGCAGCCAGTTAACCGACAATGAGCAGTTCTTC.

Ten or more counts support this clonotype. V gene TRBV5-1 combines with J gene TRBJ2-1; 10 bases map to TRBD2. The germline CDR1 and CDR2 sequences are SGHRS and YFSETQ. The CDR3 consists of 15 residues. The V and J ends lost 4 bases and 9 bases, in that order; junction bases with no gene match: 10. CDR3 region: CASSPPGLAGVEQFF. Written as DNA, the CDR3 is TGCGCCAGCAGCCCCCCGGGGCTAGCGGGAGTTGAGCAGTTCTTC.

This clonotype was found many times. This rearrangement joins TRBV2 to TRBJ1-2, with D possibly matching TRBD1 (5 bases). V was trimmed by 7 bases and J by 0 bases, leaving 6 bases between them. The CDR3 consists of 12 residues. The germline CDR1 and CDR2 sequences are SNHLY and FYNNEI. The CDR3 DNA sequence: TGTGCCAGCATGGGGGCTAACTATGGCTACACCTTC. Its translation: CASMGANYGYTF.

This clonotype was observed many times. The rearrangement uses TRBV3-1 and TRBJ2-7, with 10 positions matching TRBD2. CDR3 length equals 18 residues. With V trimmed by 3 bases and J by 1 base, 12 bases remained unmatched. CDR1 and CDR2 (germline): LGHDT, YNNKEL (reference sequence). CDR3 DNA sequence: TGTGCCAGCAGCCAGGGACTAGCGCCACCTTATCCGTCCTACGAGCAGTACTTC. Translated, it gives CASSQGLAPPYPSYEQYF.

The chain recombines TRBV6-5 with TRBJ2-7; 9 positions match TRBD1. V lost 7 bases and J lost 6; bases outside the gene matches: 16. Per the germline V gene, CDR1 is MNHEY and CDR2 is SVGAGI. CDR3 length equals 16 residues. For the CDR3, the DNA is TGTGCCAGCACTTTACAGGGGACAGGGCGGTATCGCGAGCAGTACTTC. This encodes CASTLQGTGRYREQYF.

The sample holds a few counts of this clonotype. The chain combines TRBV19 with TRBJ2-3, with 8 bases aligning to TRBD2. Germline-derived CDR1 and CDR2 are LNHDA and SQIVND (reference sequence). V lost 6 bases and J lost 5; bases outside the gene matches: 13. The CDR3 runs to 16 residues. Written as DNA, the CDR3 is TGTGCCAGTAGGCCTGGGACTAGTGGATGGAGAGATACGCAGTATTTT. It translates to CASRPGTSGWRDTQYF.

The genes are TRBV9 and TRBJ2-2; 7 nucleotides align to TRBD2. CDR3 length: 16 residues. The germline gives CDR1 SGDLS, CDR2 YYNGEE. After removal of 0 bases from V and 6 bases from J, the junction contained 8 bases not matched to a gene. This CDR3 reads CASSVGTSDTAGELFF. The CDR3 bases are TGTGCCAGCAGCGTAGGCACTAGCGACACAGCCGGGGAGCTGTTTTTT. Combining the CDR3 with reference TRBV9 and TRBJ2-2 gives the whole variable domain DSGVTQTPKHLITATGQRVTLRCSPRSGDLSVYWYQQSLDQGLQFLIQYYNGEERAKGNILERFSAQQFPDLHSELNLSSLELGDSALYFCASSVGTSDTAGELFFGEGSRLTVL.

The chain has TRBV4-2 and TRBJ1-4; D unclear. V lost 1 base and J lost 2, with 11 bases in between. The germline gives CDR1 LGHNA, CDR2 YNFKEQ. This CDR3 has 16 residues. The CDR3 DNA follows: TGTGCCAGCAGCCAAGCGTCAGGAGGTACTAATGAAAAACTGTTTTTT. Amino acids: CASSQASGGTNEKLFF.

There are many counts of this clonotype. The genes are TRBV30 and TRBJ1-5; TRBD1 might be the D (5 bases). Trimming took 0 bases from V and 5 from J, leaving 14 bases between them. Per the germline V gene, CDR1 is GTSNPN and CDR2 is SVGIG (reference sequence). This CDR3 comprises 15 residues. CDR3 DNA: TGTGCCTGGAGTGTACGCCTCTGGGGGGATCAGCCCCAGCATTTT. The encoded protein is CAWSVRLWGDQPQHF.

The CDR3 coding sequence is TGCAGCGCTGGGACAGACTATGGCTACACCTTC. Protein product: CSAGTDYGYTF. The J gene is TRBJ1-2, the V gene TRBV29-1; TRBD1 matches 7 bases. Germline V CDR1 and CDR2: SQVTM, ANQGSEA. The CDR3 has 11 amino acids. Trimming took 7 bases from V and 3 from J; bases not matched to a gene: 2. The full variable domain, completed using reference TRBV29-1 and TRBJ1-2, is SAVISQKPSRDICQRGTSLTIQCQVDSQVTMMFWYRQQPGQSLTLIATANQGSEATYESGFVIDKFPISRPNLTFSTLTVSNMSPEDSSIYLCSAGTDYGYTFGSGTRLTVV.

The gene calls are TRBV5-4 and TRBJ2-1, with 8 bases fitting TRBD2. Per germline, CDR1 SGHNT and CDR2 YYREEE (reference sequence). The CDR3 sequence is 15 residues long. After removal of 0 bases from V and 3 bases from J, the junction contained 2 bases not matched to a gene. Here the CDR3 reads CASSLGAGDYNEQFF. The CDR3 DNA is TGTGCCAGCAGCTTGGGAGCGGGGGACTACAATGAGCAGTTCTTC.

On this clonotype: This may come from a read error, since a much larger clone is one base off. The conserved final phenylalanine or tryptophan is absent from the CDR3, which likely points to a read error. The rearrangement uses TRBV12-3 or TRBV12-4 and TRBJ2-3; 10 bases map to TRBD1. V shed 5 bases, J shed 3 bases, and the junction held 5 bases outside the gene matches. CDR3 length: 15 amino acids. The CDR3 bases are TGTGCCAGCAGTGGACAGGGGGAGGGTACAGATACGCAGTATCTT. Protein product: CASSGQGEGTDTQYL.

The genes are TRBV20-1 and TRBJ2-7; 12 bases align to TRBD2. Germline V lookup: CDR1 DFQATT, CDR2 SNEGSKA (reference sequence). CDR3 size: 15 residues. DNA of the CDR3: TGCAGCGCGTGGTGGCCGACTAGCGGGAGCTACGAGCAGTACTTC. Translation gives CSAWWPTSGSYEQYF.

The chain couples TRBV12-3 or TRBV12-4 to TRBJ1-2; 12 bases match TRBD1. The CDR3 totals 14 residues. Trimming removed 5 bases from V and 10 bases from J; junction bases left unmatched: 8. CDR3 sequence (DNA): TGTGCCAGCAGTCTGGGACAGGGGGCGCAATCCTACACCTTC. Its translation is CASSLGQGAQSYTF.

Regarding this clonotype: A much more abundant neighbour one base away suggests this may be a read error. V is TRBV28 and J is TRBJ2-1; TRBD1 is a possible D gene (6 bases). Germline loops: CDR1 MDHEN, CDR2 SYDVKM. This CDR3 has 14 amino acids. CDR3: CTSRPAGDLNEQFF. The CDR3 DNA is TGTACCAGCAGGCCAGCAGGGGATCTCAATGAGCAGTTCTTC.

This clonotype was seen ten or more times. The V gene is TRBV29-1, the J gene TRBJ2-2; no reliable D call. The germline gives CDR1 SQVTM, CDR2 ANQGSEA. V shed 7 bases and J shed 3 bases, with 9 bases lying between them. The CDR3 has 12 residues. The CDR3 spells CSATEDTGELFF. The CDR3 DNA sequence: TGCAGCGCGACCGAAGACACCGGGGAGCTGTTTTTT.

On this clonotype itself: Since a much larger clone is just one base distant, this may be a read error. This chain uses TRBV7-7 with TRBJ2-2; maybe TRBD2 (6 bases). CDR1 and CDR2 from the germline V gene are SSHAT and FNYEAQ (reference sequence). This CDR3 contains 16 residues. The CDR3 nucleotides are TGTGCCAGCAGCTTAGCGTGGCGGGAAAACATCGGGGAGCTGTTTTTT. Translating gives CASSLAWRENIGELFF.

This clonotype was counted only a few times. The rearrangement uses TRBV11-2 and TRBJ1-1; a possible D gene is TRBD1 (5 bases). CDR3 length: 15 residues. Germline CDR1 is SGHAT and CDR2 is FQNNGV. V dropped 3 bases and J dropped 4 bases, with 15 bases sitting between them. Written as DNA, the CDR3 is TGTGCCAGCAGCTTTGAAAGGGACGAGCCCACTGAAGCTTTCTTT. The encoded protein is CASSFERDEPTEAFF.